The T cell receptor (beta chain) described here comes from a study of shared clonotypes between healthy human individuals. Without sorting, samples used 85 million to 95 million PBMCs for genomic DNA. V gave up 8 bases and J gave up 12 bases, with 14 bases separating them. CDR3 length: 12 residues. Per germline, CDR1 ENHRY and CDR2 SYGVKD. The replicate PCRs on unsorted PBMC were given 300 ng DNA, which is some 28,000 T cell genomes. The protocol was immunoSEQ multiplex PCR, while the TCRdb copy is restricted to in-frame clones and leaves out a portion. Of approximately 470,000 clones detected, roughly 80% appear once; the ten largest clones hold 9.5% to 15%.

This receptor was obtained from a woman aged 40 to 55 in good health. Some clones in this sample may be carry-over from other donors' samples. The sample taken for sequencing was PBMCs. The chain joins TRBV10-3 to TRBJ1-6; the D gene is possibly TRBD1 (5 bases). The CDR3 reads CAIGTSIQPLHF. The CDR3, as DNA: TGTGCCATCGGGACTTCCATCCAACCCCTCCACTTT.